This entry describes one TCR beta chain. The participants were between about 18 and 90 years old and came from about two dozen US areas. Grouping used clinical history reported by participants in a survey and questionnaire. Assay: immunoSEQ multiplex PCR; the TCRdb copy retains only in-frame clones and omits some. The sample yields a few hundred thousand clones, roughly 87% seen once. The data were taken from a study of blood T cell repertoires in COVID-19. Study information: Whether acute or convalescent, the COVID-19 samples came from the United States, Italy and Spain. In each case, the material was cDNA or gDNA derived from T cells, B-cell-depleted T cells, or PBMCs.

CDR3 length: 11 amino acids. The germline gives CDR1 SQVTM, CDR2 ANQGSEA. Trimming shortened V by 1 base and J by 6 bases, and 3 bases separated the two germline ends. The genes are TRBV29-1 and TRBJ1-4; D gene unclear. What was sequenced was PBMCs or T cells enriched from blood (not recorded which). This clonotype originated in a woman in her twenties or thirties who had recovered from COVID-19. CDR3 amino acids: CSVEADEKLFF. The CDR3 DNA sequence: TGCAGCGTTGAAGCAGATGAAAAACTGTTTTTT.